The clone carrying this TCR beta chain was recorded only once. Antigen unknown. These data belong to a study of identifying expanded T cells in peripheral blood. Whole-study findings and limits: Roughly two-week clone count variance significantly increased as total template count grew.

The table came from immunoSEQ multiplex PCR; TCRdb's copy has only in-frame clones and leaves some out. The sample consists of around 99,000 clones, 88% of them appearing once. The CDR3 spans 15 residues. The V and J ends lost 5 bases and 4 bases respectively, with 16 bases between them. CDR1 is LNHDA, CDR2 SQIVND, per germline (reference sequence). This sequence was found in a person aged 18-69 years in good health. The sample comprised blood. The chain recombines TRBV19 with TRBJ2-3; D tentatively reads TRBD1 or TRBD2 (5 bases each). In DNA, the CDR3 is TGTGCCAGTAGTTCTCGGGGCCCTTGGGCAGATACGCAGTATTTT. Its translation is CASSSRGPWADTQYF.